Listed here are 23 T cell receptor beta chains from one sample, sequenced in a study of shared clonotypes between healthy human individuals. The table came from immunoSEQ multiplex PCR; TCRdb's copy has only in-frame clones and leaves some out. The sample lists about 1.4 million clones, roughly 95% seen once, with over 1% in the top ten. The material sequenced was naive CD4+ T cells sorted from blood. Subset noted: CD45RA+ positively selected. The source of these receptors is a man aged 30-40 years in good health.

The chain employs TRBV7-9 and TRBJ2-2; 7 bases map to TRBD1. Germline values: CDR1 SEHNR, CDR2 FQNEAQ (reference sequence). The CDR3 spans 17 residues. The J segment lost 4 bases and the V segment lost 3 bases, leaving 11 bases of the junction unmatched. CDR3 in amino acids: CASSFSRGSGGTGELFF. CDR3 bases: TGTGCCAGCAGCTTTAGCAGGGGATCAGGGGGCACCGGGGAGCTGTTTTTT.

Turning to this clone: The same CDR3 can be traced to other DNA sequences in this sample. This rearrangement joins TRBV28 to TRBJ1-1, with D perhaps TRBD1 (5 bases). V lost 3 bases and J lost 2, with 7 bases in between. Germline V gene sequence: CDR1 MDHEN, CDR2 SYDVKM. CDR3 length equals 13 residues. The CDR3 DNA is TGTGCCAGCAGTTTGGGGGGAAACACTGAAGCTTTCTTT. Its translation: CASSLGGNTEAFF.

The chain recombines TRBV10-1 with TRBJ1-1; D is uncertain. V gave up 6 bases and J gave up 1 base, with 9 bases separating them. CDR1 and CDR2 from the germline V gene are WNHNN and SYGVQD (reference sequence). The CDR3 covers 13 residues. The CDR3 region has the DNA TGCGCCAGCAGGGCCGGGAGGAACACTGAAGCTTTCTTT. This encodes CASRAGRNTEAFF.

The chain employs TRBV30 and TRBJ2-7; D perhaps matches TRBD2 (6 bases). V lost 3 bases and J lost 0, with 18 bases in between. The germline CDR1 and CDR2 sequences are GTSNPN and SVGIG (reference sequence). CDR3 length equals 16 residues. The CDR3 spells CAWRDLGGTSSYEQYF. The CDR3, as DNA: TGTGCCTGGAGGGATTTGGGGGGAACCAGCTCCTACGAGCAGTACTTC. The full variable domain, rest sourced from reference TRBV30 and TRBJ2-7, is SQTIHQWPATLVQPVGSPLSLECTVEGTSNPNLYWYRQAAGRGLQLLFYSVGIGQISSEVPQNLSASRPQDRQFILSSKKLLLSDSGFYLCAWRDLGGTSSYEQYFGPGTRLTVT.

This rearrangement joins TRBV4-1 to TRBJ2-7; 13 bases fit TRBD2. This CDR3 region has 16 residues. The ends lost 3 bases at V and 5 bases at J; junction bases unmatched: 7. Germline assignment: CDR1 MGHRA and CDR2 YSYEKL. The CDR3 loop is CASSQMLGLAGDEQYF. In DNA form, the CDR3 reads TGCGCCAGCAGCCAGATGCTAGGACTAGCGGGAGACGAGCAGTACTTC.

The rearrangement uses TRBV19 and TRBJ1-5; D might be TRBD1 (5 bases). The V gene's germline CDR1 is LNHDA and CDR2 SQIVND (reference sequence). The V end lost 6 bases, the J end lost 5 bases, and 11 bases lay between the germline ends. This CDR3 spans 13 amino acids. Here the CDR3 DNA reads TGTGCCAGTAGGGGGGGAAGGGATCAGCCCCAGCATTTT. It codes for CASRGGRDQPQHF.

The chain joins TRBV18 to TRBJ1-1; D unclear. CDR1 is KGHSH and CDR2 is LQKENI in the germline V gene. V was clipped by 6 bases and J by 1 base, with 15 bases between them. CDR3 length equals 15 residues. DNA of the CDR3: TGTGCCAGCTCCCCTTCCCCTATTACGAACACTGAAGCTTTCTTT. Protein: CASSPSPITNTEAFF.

The rearrangement joins TRBV14 to TRBJ1-1, with D unresolved. The germline gives CDR1 SGHDN, CDR2 FVKESK. This CDR3 spans 12 amino acids. V was clipped by 3 bases and J by 10 bases, with 12 bases between them. CDR3 coding DNA: TGTGCCAGCAGCCAGGGAAGGTTTGTAGCTTTCTTT. Amino acid sequence: CASSQGRFVAFF.

This clone has only one observation. The genes are TRBV9 and TRBJ2-7; 9 bases map to TRBD1. The CDR3 has 15 residues. V lost 10 bases, J lost 2 bases, and 13 bases stayed unmatched. Germline V lookup: CDR1 SGDLS, CDR2 YYNGEE. The CDR3 here is CAYPGQGNAAYEQYF. The CDR3 bases are TGTGCCTATCCGGGACAGGGTAACGCGGCCTACGAGCAGTACTTC.

This rearrangement joins TRBV11-3 to TRBJ2-1, with 9 bases aligning to TRBD2. J was trimmed by 5 bases and V by 1 base; bases with no gene match: 3. Germline CDR1 reads SGHNT; CDR2 reads YENEEA. The CDR3 is made up of 15 amino acids. The chain's CDR3 is CASSLGAGGHNEQFF. The CDR3 DNA reads as TGTGCCAGCAGCTTAGGGGCGGGAGGGCACAATGAGCAGTTCTTC.

The chain has TRBV7-9 and TRBJ2-3; 9 bases fit TRBD2. V shed 2 bases and J 6 bases; nucleotides not matched to a gene: 3. The CDR3 is 14 residues long. Germline V CDR1 and CDR2: SEHNR, FQNEAQ (reference sequence). CDR3 sequence reads: CASSLTREGDTQYF. The CDR3 DNA follows: TGTGCCAGCAGCTTAACGCGGGAGGGGGATACGCAGTATTTT. Complete variable domain (other parts from reference TRBV7-9 and TRBJ2-3): DTGVSQNPRHKITKRGQNVTFRCDPISEHNRLYWYRQTLGQGPEFLTYFQNEAQLEKSRLLSDRFSAERPKGSFSTLEIQRTEQGDSAMYLCASSLTREGDTQYFGPGTRLTVL.

This rearrangement joins TRBV19 to TRBJ1-5; TRBD1 matches at 7 bases. CDR1 is LNHDA, CDR2 SQIVND, per germline (reference sequence). The CDR3 covers 16 residues. V shed 3 bases and J 6 bases; nucleotides not matched to a gene: 11. The CDR3 bases are TGTGCCAGTAGTATCCACCAGGGGGGCGGCGGTCAGCCCCAGCATTTT. Translation gives CASSIHQGGGGQPQHF.

The V and J genes are TRBV10-2 and TRBJ2-7, with 7 bases aligning to TRBD1. Trimming took 8 bases from V and 2 from J; bases not matched to a gene: 3. The CDR3 runs 12 residues. Germline loops: CDR1 WSHSY, CDR2 SAAADI. The DNA for the CDR3 is TGCGCCAGCCGTGGGACAGCCTACGAGCAGTACTTC. Protein sequence: CASRGTAYEQYF.

The chain combines TRBV14 with TRBJ2-1; no firm D call. The V end lost 4 bases, the J end lost 4 bases, and 11 bases lay between the germline ends. Germline V gene sequence: CDR1 SGHDN, CDR2 FVKESK. The CDR3 contains 14 residues. The CDR3 protein is CASSPDRWYNEQFF. CDR3 DNA sequence: TGTGCCAGCAGCCCGGATAGGTGGTACAATGAGCAGTTCTTC.

This chain uses TRBV9 with TRBJ2-1; 8 nucleotides align to TRBD2. Germline-derived CDR1 and CDR2 are SGDLS and YYNGEE. The CDR3 is 14 residues long. V lost 7 bases, J lost 6 bases, and 9 bases stayed unmatched. The CDR3 DNA reads TGTGCCAGCGGGGGACTAGACCTCCGCAATGAGCAGTTCTTC. The encoded protein is CASGGLDLRNEQFF.

CDR3 in DNA: TGTGCCAGCAGCTTGTTCGCGGGGAGCTCCTACGAGCAGTACTTC. It is translated as CASSLFAGSSYEQYF. The chain carries TRBV5-6 and TRBJ2-7; D may be TRBD2 (6 bases). Germline V gene sequence: CDR1 SGHDT, CDR2 YYEEEE. V shed 1 base and J shed 0 bases, with 11 bases lying between them. The CDR3 is 15 amino acids.

This clone appeared once. The DNA of the CDR3 is TGTGCTAGTGGTTTGGTATCGGGCGAGCAGTTCTTC. Its protein product is CASGLVSGEQFF. This rearrangement joins TRBV12-5 to TRBJ2-1; no clear D gene. Trimming removed 0 bases at V and 10 bases at J, with 7 bases between. CDR3 length: 12 residues. Germline loops: CDR1 LGHNT, CDR2 FRNRAP.

The chain combines TRBV7-6 with TRBJ1-2, with D perhaps matching TRBD1 (6 bases). The V end lost 5 bases, the J end lost 14 bases, and 15 bases lay between the germline ends. The germline CDR1 and CDR2 sequences are SGHVS and FNYEAQ. The CDR3 spans 11 residues. In DNA, the CDR3 is TGTGCCAGCAGCCCGCAAGGGGGGCTAACCTTC. Amino acids: CASSPQGGLTF.

This chain joins TRBV11-2 and TRBJ2-7; D gene ambiguous. Trimming left V 2 bases short and J 0 bases short, with 17 bases between. Germline values: CDR1 SGHAT, CDR2 FQNNGV. This CDR3 has 17 amino acids. This CDR3 reads CASSLWVTGPSSYEQYF. CDR3 nucleotide sequence: TGTGCCAGCAGCTTATGGGTTACTGGCCCGAGCTCCTACGAGCAGTACTTC.

The rearrangement joins TRBV6-1 to TRBJ1-5, with 8 bases identical to TRBD1. Germline-derived CDR1 and CDR2 are MNHNS and SASEGT. CDR3 size: 15 residues. V lost 2 bases and J lost 5; bases outside the gene matches: 5. The CDR3 DNA follows: TGTGCCAGCAGTGAATCGACAGGGGCTTATCAGCCCCAGCATTTT. It specifies CASSESTGAYQPQHF.

J is TRBJ2-2 and V is TRBV19; TRBD1 matches 9 bases. The CDR3 consists of 15 residues. Germline CDR1 reads LNHDA; CDR2 reads SQIVND (reference sequence). The ends lost 5 bases at V and 5 bases at J; junction bases unmatched: 6. CDR3 nucleotides: TGTGCCAGTAGTCGGGACAGGGTTGGGACCGGGGAGCTGTTTTTT. This sequence encodes CASSRDRVGTGELFF.

This sequence joins TRBV19 and TRBJ1-3, with D tentatively TRBD1 (6 bases). CDR1 LNHDA and CDR2 SQIVND come from the germline V gene (reference sequence). V dropped 7 bases and J dropped 8 bases, with 24 bases sitting between them. The CDR3 extends over 16 amino acids. The CDR3 DNA is TGTGCCAGTACCCCCGAATTACAGGGAAAGTGGGACACCATATATTTT. Translated: CASTPELQGKWDTIYF.

The V call is TRBV10-3, the J call TRBJ2-3; TRBD1 agrees at 9 bases. The CDR3 contains 14 residues. CDR1 is ENHRY and CDR2 is SYGVKD in the germline V gene. The V gene end was trimmed by 10 bases and the J gene end by 6 bases; junction bases not matched to a gene: 11. The CDR3 sequence: CATTTGTGLDTQYF. The DNA of the CDR3 is TGTGCCACAACCACCGGGACAGGGTTGGATACGCAGTATTTT.